This TCR beta chain was captured in a study of cytomegalovirus exposure and HLA in healthy donors. This CDR3 region has 15 residues. Germline V CDR1 and CDR2: SGHTA, FQGNSA. The germline V and J ends were trimmed by 5 bases and 3 bases, with 13 bases remaining between them. Overall study findings and caveats: Among TCR beta chains, those listed as cytomegalovirus-associated numbered under 200. A later examination showed that TCR association rates differed by HLA locus, with DRB1 most and HLA-C fewest. It was assumed in the presence/absence analyses that sequencing depth was roughly uniform across donors.

Remarks on this clone: What it binds is unknown.

This PCR relied on a set of 60 Vbeta primers and 13 Jbeta primers. Measured with immunoSEQ multiplex PCR; TCRdb has only the in-frame clones, and not every one. Among about 120,000 clones listed, about 80% were seen once. The chain couples TRBV7-2 to TRBJ1-4, with D perhaps TRBD1 (6 bases). This clonotype originated in a woman in her thirties or forties in good health and CMV-seropositive. Sample: PBMCs. CDR3 sequence: CASSVTTGANEKLFF. In DNA, the CDR3 is TGTGCCAGCAGCGTGACGACAGGAGCTAATGAAAAACTGTTTTTT.